The clone carrying this T cell receptor (beta chain) was picked up many times. Its antigen is as yet unknown. The study built unsorted libraries from 2 million PBMCs kept at -80 C. 5'RACE generated cDNA with 10-nucleotide random UMIs. TCRdb itself ran the 5' RACE reads through MiXCR, one entry per CDR3 protein. The table shows around 62,000 distinct CDR3 sequences, with approximately 4.2% occurring only once. The data belong to a study of neurological immune-mediated disorders. Study observations and caveats: One related-CDR3 cluster, found by phylogenetic grouping, held repertoires of 18 of 34 multiple sclerosis patients and is a possible signature. Falling below healthy controls, multiple sclerosis showed the least TCR clonal expansion, while HTLV-1-associated myelopathy showed the most.

In germline, CDR1 is SGHRS, CDR2 YFSETQ. This CDR3 contains 14 residues. Trimming removed 4 bases from V and 4 bases from J, with 14 bases in between. Sequencing was done on a sample of PBMCs. This receptor was taken from a man aged 45-65 years with multiple sclerosis. This chain connects TRBV5-1 to TRBJ1-2; possible D gene TRBD1, 5 bases. This CDR3 is CASSLLSDSYGYTF. CDR3 coding DNA: TGCGCCAGCAGCCTCCTCTCCGACAGCTATGGCTACACCTTC.